The TCR beta chain described here comes from a study of neurological immune-mediated disorders. CDR1 and CDR2 (germline): LNHDA, SQIVND (reference sequence). V lost 2 bases, J lost 6 bases, and 7 bases lay in between. The CDR3 totals 13 residues. TCRdb re-called the 5' RACE reads with MiXCR, one entry per CDR3 protein. The sample lists tens of thousands of distinct CDR3 sequences, around 2.6% seen once, with around 1.1% in the top ten. The gene calls are TRBV19 and TRBJ2-2; a weak D match, TRBD1 (6 bases). Sequencing used PBMCs. The TCR originated in a woman in her thirties with multiple sclerosis. Here the CDR3 reads CASSIWGPGELFF. DNA for the CDR3: TGTGCCAGTAGTATATGGGGGCCCGGGGAGCTGTTTTTT.